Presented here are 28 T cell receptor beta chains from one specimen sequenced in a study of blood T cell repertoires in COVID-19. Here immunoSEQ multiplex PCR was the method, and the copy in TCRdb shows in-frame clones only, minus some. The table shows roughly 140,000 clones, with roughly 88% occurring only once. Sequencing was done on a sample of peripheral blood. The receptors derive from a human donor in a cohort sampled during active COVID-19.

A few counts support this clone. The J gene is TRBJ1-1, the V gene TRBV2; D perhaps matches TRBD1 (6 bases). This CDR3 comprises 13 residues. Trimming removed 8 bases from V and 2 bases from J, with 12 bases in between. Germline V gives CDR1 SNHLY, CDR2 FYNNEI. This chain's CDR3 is CASGWGPNTEAFF. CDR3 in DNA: TGTGCCAGCGGTTGGGGGCCCAACACTGAAGCTTTCTTT.

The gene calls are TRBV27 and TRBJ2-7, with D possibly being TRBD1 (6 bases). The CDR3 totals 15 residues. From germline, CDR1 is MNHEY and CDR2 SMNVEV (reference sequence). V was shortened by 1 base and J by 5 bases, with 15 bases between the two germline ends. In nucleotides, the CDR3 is TGTGCCAGCAGTTTATTGGGGGCGACCAAGGACGAGCAGTACTTC. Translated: CASSLLGATKDEQYF.

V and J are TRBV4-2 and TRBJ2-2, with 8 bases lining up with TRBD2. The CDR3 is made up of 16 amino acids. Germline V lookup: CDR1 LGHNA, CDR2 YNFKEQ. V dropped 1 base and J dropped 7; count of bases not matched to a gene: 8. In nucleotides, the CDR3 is TGTGCCAGCAGCCAAGGCTTAGCGGGGTTAATCGGGGAGCTGTTTTTT. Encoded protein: CASSQGLAGLIGELFF.

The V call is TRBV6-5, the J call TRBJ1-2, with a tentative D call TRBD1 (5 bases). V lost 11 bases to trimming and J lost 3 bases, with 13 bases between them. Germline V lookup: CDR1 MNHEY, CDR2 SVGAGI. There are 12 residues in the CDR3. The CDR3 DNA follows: TGTGCCGCCATGCGGGGGGACTATGGCTACACCTTC. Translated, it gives CAAMRGDYGYTF.

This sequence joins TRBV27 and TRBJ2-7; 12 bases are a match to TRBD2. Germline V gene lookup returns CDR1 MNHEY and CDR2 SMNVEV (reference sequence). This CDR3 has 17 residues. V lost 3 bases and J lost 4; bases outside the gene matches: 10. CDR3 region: CASSLTSGGVWMYEQYF. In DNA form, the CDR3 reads TGTGCCAGCAGTTTGACTAGCGGGGGTGTGTGGATGTACGAGCAGTACTTC.

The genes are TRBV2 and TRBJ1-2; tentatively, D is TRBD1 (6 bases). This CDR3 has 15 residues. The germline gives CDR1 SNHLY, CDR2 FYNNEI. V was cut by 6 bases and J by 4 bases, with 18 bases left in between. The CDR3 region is CASSRTAGLGYGYTF. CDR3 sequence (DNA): TGTGCCAGCAGCCGGACAGCAGGGCTAGGCTATGGCTACACCTTC.

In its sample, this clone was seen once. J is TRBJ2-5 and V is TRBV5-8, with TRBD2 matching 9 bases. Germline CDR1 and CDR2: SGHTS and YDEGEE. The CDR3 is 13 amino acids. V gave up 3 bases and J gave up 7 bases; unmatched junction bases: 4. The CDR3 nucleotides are TGTGCCAGCAGCTCTAGCGGGGTTGGGACCCAGTACTTC. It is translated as CASSSSGVGTQYF.

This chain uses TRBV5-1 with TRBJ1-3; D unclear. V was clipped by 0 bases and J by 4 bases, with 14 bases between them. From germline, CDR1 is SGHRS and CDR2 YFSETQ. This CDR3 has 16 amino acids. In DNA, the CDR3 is TGCGCCAGCAGCTTGGAGGTCGCAGGCTCGGGAAACACCATATATTTT. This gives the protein CASSLEVAGSGNTIYF.

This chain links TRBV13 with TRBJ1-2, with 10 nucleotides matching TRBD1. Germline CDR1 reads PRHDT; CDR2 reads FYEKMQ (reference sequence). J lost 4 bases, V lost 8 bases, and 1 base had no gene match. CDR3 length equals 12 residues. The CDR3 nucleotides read TGTGCCAGCTGGGACAGGGGCTATGGCTACACCTTC. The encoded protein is CASWDRGYGYTF.

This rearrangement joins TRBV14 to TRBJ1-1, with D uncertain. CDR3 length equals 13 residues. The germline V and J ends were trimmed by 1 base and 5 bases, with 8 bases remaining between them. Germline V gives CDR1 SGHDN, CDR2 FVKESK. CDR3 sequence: CASSQGTRTEAFF. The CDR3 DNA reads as TGTGCCAGCAGCCAAGGGACTAGGACTGAAGCTTTCTTT.

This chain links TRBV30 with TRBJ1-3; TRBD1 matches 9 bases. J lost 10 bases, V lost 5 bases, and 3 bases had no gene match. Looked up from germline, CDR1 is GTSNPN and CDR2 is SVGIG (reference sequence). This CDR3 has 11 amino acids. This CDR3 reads CAWGTGLTIYF. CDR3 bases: TGTGCCTGGGGGACAGGGCTTACCATATATTTT.

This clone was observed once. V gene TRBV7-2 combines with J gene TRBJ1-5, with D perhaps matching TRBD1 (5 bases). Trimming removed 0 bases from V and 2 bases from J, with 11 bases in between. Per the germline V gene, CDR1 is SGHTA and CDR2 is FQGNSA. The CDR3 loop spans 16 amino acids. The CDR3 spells CASSLALGAGNQPQHF. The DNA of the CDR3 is TGTGCCAGCAGCTTAGCGCTAGGGGCTGGCAATCAGCCCCAGCATTTT.

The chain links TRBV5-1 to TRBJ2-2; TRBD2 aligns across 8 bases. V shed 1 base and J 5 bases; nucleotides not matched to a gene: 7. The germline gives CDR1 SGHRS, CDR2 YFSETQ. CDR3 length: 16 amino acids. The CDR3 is CASSLTGTRETGELFF. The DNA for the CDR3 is TGCGCCAGCAGCTTGACCGGGACTAGGGAAACCGGGGAGCTGTTTTTT.

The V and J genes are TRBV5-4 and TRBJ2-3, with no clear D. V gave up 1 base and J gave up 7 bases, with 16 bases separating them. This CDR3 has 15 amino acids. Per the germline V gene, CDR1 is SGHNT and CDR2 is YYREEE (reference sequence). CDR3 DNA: TGTGCCAGCAGCTTGCCGGGTCCCGGAGAAAATACGCAGTATTTT. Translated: CASSLPGPGENTQYF.

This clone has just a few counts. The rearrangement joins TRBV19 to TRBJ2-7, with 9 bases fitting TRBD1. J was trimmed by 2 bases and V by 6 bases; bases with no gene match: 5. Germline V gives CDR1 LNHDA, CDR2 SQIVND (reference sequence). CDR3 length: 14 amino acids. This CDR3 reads CASSHRGHPYEQYF. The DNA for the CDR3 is TGTGCCAGTAGCCACAGGGGGCACCCCTACGAGCAGTACTTC.

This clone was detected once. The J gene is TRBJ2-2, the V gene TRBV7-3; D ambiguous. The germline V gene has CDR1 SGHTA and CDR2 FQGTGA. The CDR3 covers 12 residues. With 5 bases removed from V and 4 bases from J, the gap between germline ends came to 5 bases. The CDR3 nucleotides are TGTGCCAGCAGCCTCGGCACCGGGGAGCTGTTTTTT. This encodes CASSLGTGELFF.

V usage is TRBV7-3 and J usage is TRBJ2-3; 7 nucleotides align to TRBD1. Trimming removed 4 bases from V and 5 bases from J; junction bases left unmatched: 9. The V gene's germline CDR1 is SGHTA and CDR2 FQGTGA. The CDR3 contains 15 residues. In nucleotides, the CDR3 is TGTGCCAGCAGCTCGACAGGGACACACTTAGATACGCAGTATTTT. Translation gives CASSSTGTHLDTQYF.

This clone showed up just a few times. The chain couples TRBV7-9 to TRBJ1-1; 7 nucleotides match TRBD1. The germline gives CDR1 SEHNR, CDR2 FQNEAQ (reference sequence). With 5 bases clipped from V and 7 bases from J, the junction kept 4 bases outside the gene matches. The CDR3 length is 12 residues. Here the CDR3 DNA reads TGTGCCAGCAGCCTGGGACAGATTGAAGCTTTCTTT. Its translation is CASSLGQIEAFF.

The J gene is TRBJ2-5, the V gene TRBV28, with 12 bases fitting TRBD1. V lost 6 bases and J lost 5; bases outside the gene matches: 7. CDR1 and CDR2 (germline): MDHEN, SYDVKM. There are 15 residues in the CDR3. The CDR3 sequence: CASSTGTGGLETQYF. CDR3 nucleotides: TGTGCCAGCAGCACCGGGACAGGGGGCCTCGAGACCCAGTACTTC.

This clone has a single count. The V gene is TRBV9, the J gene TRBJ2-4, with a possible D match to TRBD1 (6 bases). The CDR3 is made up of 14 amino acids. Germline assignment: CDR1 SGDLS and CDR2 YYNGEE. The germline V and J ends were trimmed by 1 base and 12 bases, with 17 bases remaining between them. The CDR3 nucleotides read TGTGCCAGCAGCGTATCGGGGACATTAGAGGGTCAGTACTTC. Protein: CASSVSGTLEGQYF.

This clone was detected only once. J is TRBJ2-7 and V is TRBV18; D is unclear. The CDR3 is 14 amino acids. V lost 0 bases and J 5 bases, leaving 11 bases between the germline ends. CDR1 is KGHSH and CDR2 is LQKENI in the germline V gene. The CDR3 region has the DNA TGTGCCAGCTCACCACCGTCGGTAAAGAACGAGCAGTACTTC. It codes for CASSPPSVKNEQYF.

CDR3: CASSQDRLRDSYHDTQYF. DNA of the CDR3: TGTGCCAGCAGCCAAGATAGACTCCGGGACAGTTATCACGATACGCAGTATTTT. The rearrangement uses TRBV4-2 and TRBJ2-3; 7 nucleotides match TRBD1. The CDR3 totals 18 residues. After removal of 0 bases from V and 6 bases from J, the junction contained 15 bases not matched to a gene. CDR1 and CDR2 from the germline V gene are LGHNA and YNFKEQ.

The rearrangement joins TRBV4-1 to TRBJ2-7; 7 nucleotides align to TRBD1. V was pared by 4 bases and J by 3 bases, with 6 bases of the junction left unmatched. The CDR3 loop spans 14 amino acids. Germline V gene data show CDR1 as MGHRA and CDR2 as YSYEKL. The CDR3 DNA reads TGCGCCAGCAGCCCCCGGGACAGCGGCTACGAGCAGTACTTC. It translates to CASSPRDSGYEQYF.

CDR3 region: CASSFGIAQNEQYF. As DNA, the CDR3 is TGCGCCAGCAGCTTCGGGATTGCACAAAACGAGCAGTACTTC. The V call is TRBV5-1, the J call TRBJ2-7, with D possibly being TRBD2 (5 bases). Trimming stripped 2 bases from V and 5 bases from J, with 14 bases between. The CDR3 consists of 14 residues. Germline V gives CDR1 SGHRS, CDR2 YFSETQ.

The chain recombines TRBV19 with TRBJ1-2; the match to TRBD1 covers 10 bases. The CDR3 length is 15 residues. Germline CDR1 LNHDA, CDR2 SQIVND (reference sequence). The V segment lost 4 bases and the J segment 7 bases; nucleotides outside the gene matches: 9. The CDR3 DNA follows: TGTGCCAGTAGTACACCGGGACAGGGGTTGTTTGGCTACACCTTC. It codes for CASSTPGQGLFGYTF.

DNA for the CDR3: TGCGCCAGCAGCTTGGGGGGCCCACTCTCTGGAAACACCATATATTTT. This gives the protein CASSLGGPLSGNTIYF. This chain connects TRBV5-1 to TRBJ1-3; D is possibly TRBD1 (5 bases). V was clipped by 0 bases and J by 0 bases, with 10 bases between them. CDR1 SGHRS and CDR2 YFSETQ come from the germline V gene. This CDR3 has 16 residues.

In DNA form, the CDR3 reads TGTGCCAGCAGCGACAGCCTCCAAGAGACCCAGTACTTC. Translating gives CASSDSLQETQYF. The V gene is TRBV12-3 or TRBV12-4, the J gene TRBJ2-5; possibly TRBD1 for D (5 bases). The CDR3 loop spans 13 amino acids. V lost 6 bases and J 1 base, leaving 9 bases between the germline ends.

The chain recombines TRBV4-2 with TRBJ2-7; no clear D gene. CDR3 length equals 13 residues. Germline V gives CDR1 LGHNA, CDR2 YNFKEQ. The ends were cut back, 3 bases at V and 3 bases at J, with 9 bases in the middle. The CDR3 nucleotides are TGTGCCAGCAGCCAGAGACTGATCTACGAGCAGTACTTC. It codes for CASSQRLIYEQYF.